The rows below give T cell receptor beta chains drawn from one sample of a study of brain T cells in children with intractable seizures. This table comes from immunoSEQ multiplex PCR, and its TCRdb copy is limited to in-frame clones, with some not included. The table shows approximately 110,000 clones, with around 94% occurring only once. Source: peripheral blood, taken at surgery. The receptors derive from a boy under two years old with hemimegalencephaly and intractable seizures. Each CDR3 is given with its conserved first and last residue.

J gene | V gene | CDR3 protein
TRBJ1-1 | TRBV28 | CASSPRTGGKNTEAFF
TRBJ1-5 | TRBV28 | CASSLRGISNQPQHF
TRBJ1-1 | TRBV6-5 | CASSYSIDTEAFF
TRBJ2-6 | TRBV28 | CASSLSGATSGANVLTF
TRBJ2-3 | TRBV6-5 | CASSRSGASTDTQYF
TRBJ2-5 | TRBV24-1 | CATSDLGTPAGGTQYF
TRBJ2-7 | TRBV9 | CASSVEWGEQYF
TRBJ2-7 | TRBV10-3 | CAIRFSSGYEQYF
TRBJ2-7 | TRBV4-1 | CASSPRTPTYEQYF
TRBJ2-5 | TRBV5-4 | CASSLVPSGRETQYF
TRBJ2-7 | TRBV30 | CAWGFNSYEQYF
TRBJ2-2 | TRBV25-1 | CASSLASGSYTGELFF
TRBJ2-5 | TRBV7-9 | CASSRRRDRKETQYF
TRBJ1-5 | TRBV6-1 | CASSENLGTGRPQHF
TRBJ2-2 | TRBV4-2 | CASSQTSRSNTGELFF
TRBJ2-7 | TRBV19 | CASSTPGDWNEQYF
TRBJ2-7 | TRBV9 | CASSVHQSGTHEQYF
TRBJ2-1 | TRBV10-3 | CAIRREPGGNEQFF
TRBJ1-2 | TRBV13 | CASSFPRGGYTF
TRBJ1-2 | TRBV6-6 | CASSPRSTGVSSSRGYTF
TRBJ1-3 | TRBV28 | CASRGRDTIYF
TRBJ2-7 | TRBV28 | CASSLWTGQGAREQYF
TRBJ1-5 | TRBV28 | CASSLWMGDGGNQPQHF
TRBJ1-2 | TRBV5-1 | CASSFGGNYGYTF
TRBJ2-1 | TRBV5-4 | CASSSTGTSGNEQFF
TRBJ1-1 | TRBV27 | CASRSDRRLNTEAFF
TRBJ1-1 | TRBV10-3 | CAISGQENTEAFF
TRBJ2-5 | TRBV5-1 | CASSLTGPQETQYF